This TCR beta chain was documented in a study of shared clonotypes between healthy human individuals. Broader study findings: Non-shared clonotypes showed lower generation probabilities than clonotypes common to all four donors. Larger richness was generally estimated for naive than memory subsets.

In the authors' workflow: ImmunoSEQ yielded junction-only sequences lacking quality scores, so filtering differed. Sequencing was performed with immunoSEQ multiplex PCR; in TCRdb, only in-frame clones are kept and a portion is missing. The DNA gave D and trimming, while V, J and clone size come from that table. The sample consists of under 1 million clones, about 91% of them appearing once. The CDR3 has 15 amino acids. From germline, CDR1 is SEHNR and CDR2 FQNEAQ (reference sequence). V was cut by 4 bases and J by 6 bases, with 16 bases left in between. As for this clone: Antigen specificity is unknown.

Naive CD8 populations comprised CD45RO-negative cells positively selected for CCR7, excluding terminally differentiated effector memory CD45RA+ cells. All the donors were Caucasian adults who lived in Nashville, Tennessee. This receptor was taken from a man aged 25-45 years in good health. The chain recombines TRBV7-9 with TRBJ2-1; D may be TRBD1 or TRBD2 (5 bases each). Sequencing input: naive CD8+ T cells sorted from blood. The CDR3 here is CASSSRDRLGNEQFF. CDR3 sequence (DNA): TGTGCCAGCAGCTCCCGGGACCGACTCGGCAATGAGCAGTTCTTC. The variable domain in full, completed from reference TRBV7-9 and TRBJ2-1, reads DTGVSQNPRHKITKRGQNVTFRCDPISEHNRLYWYRQTLGQGPEFLTYFQNEAQLEKSRLLSDRFSAERPKGSFSTLEIQRTEQGDSAMYLCASSSRDRLGNEQFFGPGTRLTVL.